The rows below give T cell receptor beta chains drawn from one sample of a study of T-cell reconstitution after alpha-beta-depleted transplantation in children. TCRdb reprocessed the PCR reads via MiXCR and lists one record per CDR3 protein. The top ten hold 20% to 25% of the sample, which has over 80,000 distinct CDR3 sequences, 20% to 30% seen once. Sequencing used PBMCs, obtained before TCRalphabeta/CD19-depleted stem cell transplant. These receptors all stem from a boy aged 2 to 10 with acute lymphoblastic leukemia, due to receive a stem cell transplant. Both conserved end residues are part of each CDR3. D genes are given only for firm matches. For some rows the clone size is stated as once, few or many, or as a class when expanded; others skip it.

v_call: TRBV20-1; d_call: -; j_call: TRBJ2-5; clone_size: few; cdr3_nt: TGCAGTGCCCCCCCGGCTTCAGTGACCCAGTACTTC; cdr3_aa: CSAPPASVTQYF
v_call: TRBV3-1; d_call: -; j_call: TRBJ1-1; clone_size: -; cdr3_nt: TGTGCCAGAAGCCGCCGGCAAAACGCTGAAGCTTTCTTT; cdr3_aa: CARSRRQNAEAFF
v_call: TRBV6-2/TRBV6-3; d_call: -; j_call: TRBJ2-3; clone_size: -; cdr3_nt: TGTGCCAGCTCGCTCTACCAGAATACGCAGTATTTT; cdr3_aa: CASSLYQNTQYF
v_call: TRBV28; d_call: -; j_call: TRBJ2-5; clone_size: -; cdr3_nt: TGTGCCAGCGGAATCAGCGGAGAAGAGACCCAGTACTTC; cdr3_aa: CASGISGEETQYF
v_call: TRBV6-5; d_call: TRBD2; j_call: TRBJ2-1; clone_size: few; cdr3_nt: TGTGCCAGCAGTTATGCACTAGCGGGAGGGATCTCCTACAATGAGCAGTTCTTC; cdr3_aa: CASSYALAGGISYNEQFF
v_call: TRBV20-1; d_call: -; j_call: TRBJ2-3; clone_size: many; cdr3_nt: TGCAGTGCTAGGAGTAGCGGAGGGGCAGATACAGATACGCAGTATTTT; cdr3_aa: CSARSSGGADTDTQYF
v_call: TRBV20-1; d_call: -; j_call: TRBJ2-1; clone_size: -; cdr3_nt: TGCAGTGCTAGGTTGCTCCTGAATATAGATGAGCAGTTCTTC; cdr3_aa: CSARLLLNIDEQFF
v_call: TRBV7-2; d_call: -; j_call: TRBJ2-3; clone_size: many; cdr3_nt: TGTGCCAGCAGTGACGTGGGGGTCACAGATACGCAGTATTTT; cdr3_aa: CASSDVGVTDTQYF
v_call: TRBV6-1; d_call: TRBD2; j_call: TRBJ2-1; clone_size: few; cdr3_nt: TGTGCCAGCAGTGGACTAGCGGAATACAATGAGCAGTTCTTC; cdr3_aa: CASSGLAEYNEQFF
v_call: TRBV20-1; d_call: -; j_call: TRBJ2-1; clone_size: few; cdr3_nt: TGCAGTGCTAGAGATTACAATGAGCAGTTCTTC; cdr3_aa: CSARDYNEQFF
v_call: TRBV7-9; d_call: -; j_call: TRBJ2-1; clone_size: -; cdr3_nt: TGTGCCAGCAGCCCCCGAAACAGTATCTACAATGAGCAGTTCTTC; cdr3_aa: CASSPRNSIYNEQFF
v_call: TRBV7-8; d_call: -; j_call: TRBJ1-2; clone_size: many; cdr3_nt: TGTGCCAGCAGCCCTAGTAGGGGTGGTGTGTGGGGCTACACCTTC; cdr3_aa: CASSPSRGGVWGYTF
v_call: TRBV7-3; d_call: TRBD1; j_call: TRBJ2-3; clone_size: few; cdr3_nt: TGTGCCAGCAGCTCCGGGACAGGGAGGACAGATACGCAGTATTTT; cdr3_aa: CASSSGTGRTDTQYF
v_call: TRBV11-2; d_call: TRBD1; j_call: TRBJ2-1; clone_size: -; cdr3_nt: TGTGCCAGCAGCTCAAAACTGTTGGACAGGGCTGAGCAGTTCTTC; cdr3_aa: CASSSKLLDRAEQFF
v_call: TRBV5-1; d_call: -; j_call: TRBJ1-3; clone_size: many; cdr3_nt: TGCGCCAGCAGCCTAGACAGGAGCTCTGGAAACACCATATATTTT; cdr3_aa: CASSLDRSSGNTIYF
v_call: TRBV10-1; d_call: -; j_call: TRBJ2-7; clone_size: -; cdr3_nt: TGCGCCAGCAGCAGATCGCCCTACGAGCAGTACTTC; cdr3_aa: CASSRSPYEQYF
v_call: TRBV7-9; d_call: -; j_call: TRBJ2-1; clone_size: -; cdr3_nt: TGTGCCAGCAGCGACCGTGGACCGACGACACGACCTGGTGAGCAGTTCTTC; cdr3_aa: CASSDRGPTTRPGEQFF
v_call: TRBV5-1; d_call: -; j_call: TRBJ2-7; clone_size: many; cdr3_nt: TGCGCCAGCAGCTTTAGCGGAGAACCCACCTACGAGCAGTACTTC; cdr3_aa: CASSFSGEPTYEQYF
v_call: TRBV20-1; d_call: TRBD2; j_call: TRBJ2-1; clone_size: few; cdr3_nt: TGCAGTGCTAGAGATAGGCTAGCGGGAGTATATGAGCAGTTCTTC; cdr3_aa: CSARDRLAGVYEQFF
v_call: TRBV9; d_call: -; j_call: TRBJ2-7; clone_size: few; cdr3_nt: TGTGCCAGCAGCGAAGGGGATGGCCCCGAGCAGTACTTC; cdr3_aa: CASSEGDGPEQYF
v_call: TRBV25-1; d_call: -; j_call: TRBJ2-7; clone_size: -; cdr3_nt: TGTGCCAGCAGTAAGGAACAAGGAGCCTACGAGCAGTACTTC; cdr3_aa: CASSKEQGAYEQYF
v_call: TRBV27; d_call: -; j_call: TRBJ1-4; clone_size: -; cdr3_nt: TGTGCCAGCACCGGGGGGGCTAATGAAAAACTGTTTTTT; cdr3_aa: CASTGGANEKLFF
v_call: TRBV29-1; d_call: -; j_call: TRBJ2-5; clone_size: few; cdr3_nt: TGCAGCGCCGGACACGGTGGGGAGACCCAGTACTTC; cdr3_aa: CSAGHGGETQYF
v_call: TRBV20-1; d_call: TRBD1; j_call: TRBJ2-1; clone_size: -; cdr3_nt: TGCAGTGCTAGAGATCCCCTTTTAAGGCAGGGGGCTAATGAGCAGTTCTTC; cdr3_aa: CSARDPLLRQGANEQFF
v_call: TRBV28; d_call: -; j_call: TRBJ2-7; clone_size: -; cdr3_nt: TGTGCCAGCAATGGGCGGGGTAGCTCCTACGAGCAGTACTTC; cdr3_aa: CASNGRGSSYEQYF
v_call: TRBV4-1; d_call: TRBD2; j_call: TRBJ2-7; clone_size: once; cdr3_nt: TGCGCCAGCAGCCCCAGCCGAGCGGGAGGGCCCCACGAGCAGTACTTC; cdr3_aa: CASSPSRAGGPHEQYF
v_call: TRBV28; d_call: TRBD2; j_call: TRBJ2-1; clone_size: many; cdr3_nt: TGTGCCAGCAGTCCCGGGACTAGCCATGCCAATGAGCAGTTCTTC; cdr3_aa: CASSPGTSHANEQFF